The TCR beta chain under discussion was sequenced for a study of cytomegalovirus exposure and HLA in healthy donors. Vbeta (60) and Jbeta (13) primers were used in the PCR. Data came from immunoSEQ multiplex PCR; TCRdb stores just in-frame clones and leaves some out. The sample consists of approximately 140,000 clones, about 79% of them appearing once. Germline V gene sequence: CDR1 KGHSH, CDR2 LQKENI. The CDR3 has 14 residues. V shed 3 bases and J shed 0 bases, with 6 bases lying between them. This TCR derives from a male donor in good health and CMV-seronegative. The material sequenced was PBMCs. This rearrangement joins TRBV18 to TRBJ2-4, with a tentative D call TRBD1 (5 bases). The DNA for the CDR3 is TGTGCCAGCTCACCCGGACAAGCCAAAAACATTCAGTACTTC. Translating it yields CASSPGQAKNIQYF.